This T cell receptor (beta chain) is drawn from a study of blood T cell repertoires in COVID-19. As for the study in general: COVID-19 samples, acute and convalescent, were from the United States, Italy and Spain. T cells, B-cell-depleted T cells, or PBMCs provided the cDNA or gDNA that served as material.

In the source study's methods: Using reference gene primer amplification, nucleated cell counts were estimated. Produced via immunoSEQ multiplex PCR; TCRdb's table is partial and in-frame only. That table is the source of V, J and clone size, and D and trimming were worked out from the DNA. The table has about 250,000 clones, roughly 84% seen once; the top ten hold about 4.4%. The CDR3 has 15 residues. Germline CDR1 is GTSNPN and CDR2 is SVGIG (reference sequence). V was pared by 2 bases and J by 1 base, with 14 bases between. Sequenced sample: peripheral blood. The chain joins TRBV30 to TRBJ1-1, with TRBD1 as a possible D gene (6 bases). The clonotype originates from a man aged 45-65 years with active or convalescent COVID-19. CDR3 protein: CAWSRGGLGNTEAFF. DNA for the CDR3: TGTGCCTGGAGTCGGGGGGGGCTGGGGAACACTGAAGCTTTCTTT.